This T cell receptor (beta chain) is drawn from a study of T cells in Graves' hyperthyroidism and ophthalmopathy. Whole-study findings and limits: Ophthalmopathy could be told apart from stable hyperthyroidism with a 13 V-J model.

This CDR3 has 14 residues. Germline V gene sequence: CDR1 DFQATT, CDR2 SNEGSKA (reference sequence). In its sample, this clonotype was seen many times. What it binds is unknown. Using RNA transcripts as the source, TCR beta CDR3 regions were amplified. In the first-round RT-PCR of the TCR CDR3, the HTBI primer set was used. MiXCR, run by TCRdb on the multiplex PCR reads, gives a single entry per CDR3 protein. The sample shows approximately 530,000 distinct CDR3 sequences, roughly a sixth of them seen only once. Absence of ophthalmopathy progression within 18 months defined stable Graves' hyperthyroidism. PBMCs were obtained from approximately 10 ml fresh peripheral blood.

This chain connects TRBV20-1 to TRBJ2-3; D is perhaps TRBD2 (5 bases). The receptor was derived from a young woman with Graves' hyperthyroidism. Sequenced material: blood. The CDR3 bases are TGCAGCGCAGCTAGTGGTAGCGAGGAGGATACGCAGTATTTT. This codes for CSAASGSEEDTQYF.